The 21 T cell receptor beta chains given below trace back to one sample, sequenced in a study of post-analysis software for immune sequencing data (dated by TCRdb to 2014 to 2015). The protocol used for the library was PCR. Reads for this sample came from an Illumina HiSeq 2500. To reduce PCR and sequencing biases, unique molecular identifiers were built into the TCR beta cDNA libraries. The public sequencing data were trimmed at Q25 with fastp and processed into clonotypes with MiXCR by TCRdb, which kept only in-frame beta chains. For every CDR3 protein sequence, its rows merge into one entry that carries the most common genes and DNA. For this sample the table gives more than 500,000 distinct CDR3 sequences, of which 34% were detected only once. The ten largest clonotypes hold roughly 6% of the sample. Antigen specificity for these receptors is unknown. Overall study results and their limits: Patients showed significantly higher frequencies than controls for 4 or 5 TRBV segments, among them TRBV5-6, TRBV5-1 and TRBV20-1.

Sample: blood. The receptors here all came from a girl aged 2-17 years with multiple sclerosis.

In this sample, this clonotype turned up a few times. This chain uses TRBV5-1 with TRBJ2-1; 8 bases agree with TRBD2. Germline assignment: CDR1 SGHRS and CDR2 YFSETQ. J gave up 1 base and V 0 bases, and 6 bases lay outside the gene matches. The CDR3 has 17 amino acids. Here the CDR3 reads CASSLAPLAGSYNEQFF. The CDR3 DNA reads as TGCGCCAGCAGCTTGGCTCCGTTAGCGGGGTCCTACAATGAGCAGTTCTTC.

This clonotype was detected a few times. The chain is built from TRBV20-1 and TRBJ1-1; D unclear. Germline V lookup: CDR1 DFQATT, CDR2 SNEGSKA (reference sequence). Trimming took off 0 bases at V and 5 bases at J, with 7 bases between the two ends. This CDR3 spans 12 amino acids. CDR3 nucleotides: TGCAGTGCTAGAGAGGTGGAAACTGAAGCTTTCTTT. It yields the protein CSAREVETEAFF.

The chain uses TRBV3-1 and TRBJ2-3, with D hard to call. CDR1 and CDR2 from the germline V gene are LGHDT and YNNKEL (reference sequence). V was shortened by 3 bases and J by 0 bases, with 10 bases between the two germline ends. This CDR3 is 15 amino acids long. The CDR3 DNA follows: TGTGCCAGCAGCCAGGTCCAACCTAGCACAGATACGCAGTATTTT. Translation: CASSQVQPSTDTQYF.

This clonotype has just a few counts. V and J are TRBV12-3 or TRBV12-4 and TRBJ2-4; 9 positions agree with TRBD2. The CDR3 is made up of 16 amino acids. Trimming at V came to 4 bases and at J to 5 bases, leaving 9 bases not matched to a gene. CDR3 residues: CASSSTAGGPQNIQYF. CDR3 DNA sequence: TGTGCCAGCAGTTCTACAGCGGGGGGCCCTCAAAACATTCAGTACTTC.

This chain links TRBV20-1 with TRBJ2-1; D may match TRBD1 or TRBD2 (6 bases each). The CDR3 is made up of 16 amino acids. V gave up 1 base and J gave up 2 bases, with 15 bases separating them. Germline CDR1 DFQATT, CDR2 SNEGSKA (reference sequence). CDR3 sequence: CSARVLRGAPYNEQFF. The CDR3 DNA reads as TGCAGTGCTAGAGTCCTAAGGGGGGCGCCCTACAATGAGCAGTTCTTC.

The chain uses TRBV15 and TRBJ2-3, with D possibly TRBD2 on 6 matching bases. Germline CDR1 reads LNHNV; CDR2 reads YYDKDF (reference sequence). This CDR3 comprises 15 residues. V dropped 3 bases and J dropped 9 bases, with 19 bases sitting between them. CDR3 sequence reads: CATSRAPIPGDTQYF. The CDR3, as DNA: TGTGCCACCAGCAGGGCCCCCATCCCGGGAGACACGCAGTATTTT.

This chain connects TRBV28 to TRBJ1-2, with D unclear. This CDR3 is 15 amino acids long. The germline CDR1 and CDR2 sequences are MDHEN and SYDVKM. V dropped 2 bases and J dropped 5 bases, with 15 bases sitting between them. CDR3 nucleotide sequence: TGTGCCAGCAGTTTAGGTGGCAGCCGGGGATATGGCTACACCTTC. Translating gives CASSLGGSRGYGYTF.

This clonotype was seen repeatedly, ten times or more. V and J are TRBV9 and TRBJ1-1; tentatively, D is TRBD1 (5 bases). Trimming shortened V by 6 bases and J by 3 bases, and 15 bases separated the two germline ends. Germline V CDR1 and CDR2: SGDLS, YYNGEE. The CDR3 contains 14 residues. In DNA, the CDR3 is TGTGCCAGCAAAGAGACCCCGGGGGACACTGAAGCTTTCTTT. It encodes CASKETPGDTEAFF.

The chain has TRBV27 and TRBJ2-1; 10 bases match TRBD1. Looked up from germline, CDR1 is MNHEY and CDR2 is SMNVEV (reference sequence). The CDR3 runs to 16 residues. The trim removed 6 bases at V and 5 bases at J, leaving 10 bases unmatched. CDR3 amino acids: CASSLLPGQGHNEQFF. The CDR3 DNA reads TGTGCCAGCAGCCTACTCCCGGGACAGGGGCACAATGAGCAGTTCTTC.

This clonotype was recorded once. This CDR3 is CASRGRAPTDTQYF. The CDR3 DNA reads TGTGCCAGCAGGGGCCGGGCCCCCACAGATACGCAGTATTTT. The chain combines TRBV14 with TRBJ2-3; D is unresolved. The germline V gene encodes CDR1 SGHDN and CDR2 FVKESK. CDR3 size: 14 residues. V lost 6 bases and J lost 2, with 12 bases in between.

As to this clonotype: The junction shows a germline mismatch at one end, possibly a read error. The chain carries TRBV12-3 or TRBV12-4 and TRBJ2-3; 8 nucleotides agree with TRBD2. CDR3 length equals 15 residues. DNA of the CDR3: TGTGCCAGCAGTTTAAGAAGAGCGGGGGCAGATGCGCAGTATTTT. It translates to CASSLRRAGADAQYF.

This clonotype was observed a handful of times. The V and J genes are TRBV4-1 and TRBJ1-1; unclear D gene. Looked up from germline, CDR1 is MGHRA and CDR2 is YSYEKL. CDR3 length: 16 residues. The V gene lost 1 base and the J gene lost 3 bases, with 15 bases spanning the gap. The CDR3 nucleotides are TGCGCCAGCAGCCAAGGTCCAGGCGCTCTGGACACTGAAGCTTTCTTT. This encodes CASSQGPGALDTEAFF.

The chain employs TRBV6-4 and TRBJ1-2; D not certain. The V gene's germline CDR1 is MRHNA and CDR2 SNTAGT. The V gene lost 2 bases and the J gene lost 13 bases, with 2 bases spanning the gap. This CDR3 has 8 amino acids. The CDR3 spells CASSDPTF. The CDR3 DNA reads TGTGCCAGCAGTGACCCCACCTTC.

A note on this clonotype: This could be a read error, since a much larger clone is one nucleotide away. This chain joins TRBV6-5 and TRBJ2-7, with a weak D call TRBD2 (7 bases). In germline, CDR1 is MNHEY, CDR2 SVGAGI. CDR3 length: 14 amino acids. V dropped 6 bases and J dropped 5 bases, with 17 bases sitting between them. In DNA, the CDR3 is TGTGCCAGCAGATCGGGACGGGGGGCGAACGAGCAGTACTTC. It specifies CASRSGRGANEQYF.

This clonotype appeared a few times. V gene TRBV7-3 combines with J gene TRBJ1-6; possible D gene TRBD1, 6 bases. This CDR3 is built from 14 residues. CDR1 SGHTA and CDR2 FQGTGA come from the germline V gene. Trimming shortened V by 3 bases and J by 9 bases, and 12 bases separated the two germline ends. In DNA, the CDR3 is TGTGCCAGCAGCTTGGGACAATCAAGTTCACCCCTCCACTTT. Its protein product is CASSLGQSSSPLHF. Supplemented by reference TRBV7-3 and TRBJ1-6, the full variable domain reads GAGVSQTPSNKVTEKGKYVELRCDPISGHTALYWYRQSLGQGPEFLIYFQGTGAADDSGLPNDRFFAVRPEGSVSTLKIQRTERGDSAVYLCASSLGQSSSPLHFGNGTRLTVT.

This clonotype occurred a few times. The chain has TRBV6-5 and TRBJ2-5, with D tentatively TRBD1 (6 bases). CDR3 length equals 16 residues. Deletions cut 2 bases from V and 4 bases from J, with 17 bases between. The V gene's germline CDR1 is MNHEY and CDR2 SVGAGI. This chain's CDR3 is CASSYTGHGGPETQYF. In nucleotides, the CDR3 is TGTGCCAGCAGTTACACGGGACACGGTGGACCAGAGACCCAGTACTTC.

Of note for this clonotype: With a much larger clone just one base away, this may be a read error. The rearrangement uses TRBV6-5 and TRBJ2-3; D not resolved. Deletions cut 6 bases from V and 1 base from J, with 11 bases between. The CDR3 is 14 residues long. Germline lookup yields CDR1 MNHEY and CDR2 SVGAGI. The CDR3 DNA reads as TGTGCCAGCAGCGGCCCATCACGCACAGATACGCAGTATTTT. Amino acid sequence: CASSGPSRTDTQYF.

This chain connects TRBV13 to TRBJ2-7; 11 bases fit TRBD2. CDR1 and CDR2 (germline): PRHDT, FYEKMQ (reference sequence). This CDR3 is built from 19 residues. With V trimmed by 2 bases and J by 0 bases, 12 bases remained unmatched. This chain's CDR3 is CASSLFGTSGPRSSYEQYF. In DNA, the CDR3 is TGTGCCAGCAGCTTATTCGGGACTAGCGGACCGAGGAGCTCCTACGAGCAGTACTTC.

This clonotype was seen a few times. The rearrangement uses TRBV5-5 and TRBJ1-2; the D is unclear. The CDR3 extends over 13 amino acids. V was clipped by 6 bases and J by 5 bases, with 14 bases between them. In germline, CDR1 is SGHKS, CDR2 YYEKEE (reference sequence). CDR3 protein: CASNFYGEYGYTF. CDR3 bases: TGTGCCAGCAACTTTTATGGGGAGTATGGCTACACCTTC. The full variable domain, its missing parts supplied by reference TRBV5-5 and TRBJ1-2, is DAGVTQSPTHLIKTRGQQVTLRCSPISGHKSVSWYQQVLGQGPQFIFQYYEKEERGRGNFPDRFSARQFPNYSSELNVNALLLGDSALYLCASNFYGEYGYTFGSGTRLTVV.

The chain uses TRBV15 and TRBJ2-1; D ambiguous. Germline values: CDR1 LNHNV, CDR2 YYDKDF (reference sequence). The length of the CDR3 is 15 residues. Trimming took off 8 bases at V and 0 bases at J, with 14 bases between the two ends. Here the CDR3 DNA reads TGTGCCACCTCTAACCCCTCAATCTCCTACAATGAGCAGTTCTTC. Amino acids: CATSNPSISYNEQFF.

This chain connects TRBV6-6 to TRBJ2-2; D is unclear. The V and J ends lost 6 bases and 4 bases respectively, with 6 bases between them. Germline CDR1 reads MNHNY; CDR2 reads SVGAGI (reference sequence). The CDR3 consists of 12 residues. This CDR3 is CASRPTTGELFF. DNA of the CDR3: TGTGCCAGCAGACCGACCACCGGGGAGCTGTTTTTT.